The present entry profiles one TCR beta chain with its context. What it recognizes is unknown. These data are taken from a study of blood T cells in healthy people across ages. Study-wide results and limits: Long-lived and aged donors differed, with more naive CD4+ cells and higher diversity in the long-lived.

A sample-barcoded 5' primer and a J-beta primer mix were used in a second PCR of about 7 to 11 cycles. TCRdb re-called the 5' RACE reads through MiXCR, storing one row per CDR3 protein. The top ten hold roughly a tenth of the sample, which has approximately 900,000 distinct CDR3 sequences, approximately 32% seen once. The trim removed 1 base at V and 4 bases at J, leaving 1 base unmatched. Germline CDR1 reads DFQATT; CDR2 reads SNEGSKA (reference sequence). This CDR3 comprises 13 residues. This same sample was also taken into another study, of T cells of mothers and their children.

The source is a woman aged 40 to 50 in good health. The gene calls are TRBV20-1 and TRBJ1-1; 9 bases are a match to TRBD1. The sample was blood. The DNA of the CDR3 is TGCAGTGCTAGAGGGGACAGGGCCACTGAAGCTTTCTTT. Encoded protein: CSARGDRATEAFF.